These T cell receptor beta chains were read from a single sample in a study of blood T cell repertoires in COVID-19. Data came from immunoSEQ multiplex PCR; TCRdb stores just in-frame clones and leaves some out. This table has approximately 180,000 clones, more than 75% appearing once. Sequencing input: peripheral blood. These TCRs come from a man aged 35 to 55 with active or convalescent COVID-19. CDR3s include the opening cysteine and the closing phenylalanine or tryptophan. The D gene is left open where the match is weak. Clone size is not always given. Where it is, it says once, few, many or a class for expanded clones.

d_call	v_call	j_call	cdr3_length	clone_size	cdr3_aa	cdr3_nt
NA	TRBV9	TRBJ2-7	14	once	CASSVSQGPSEQYF	TGTGCCAGCAGCGTTTCACAGGGCCCCTCCGAGCAGTACTTC
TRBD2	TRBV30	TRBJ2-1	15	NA	CAWRKLAGSYNEQFF	TGTGCCTGGAGAAAACTAGCGGGGTCCTACAATGAGCAGTTCTTC
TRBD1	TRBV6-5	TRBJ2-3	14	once	CASRTGQGLDTQYF	TGTGCCAGCAGAACGGGACAGGGGCTCGATACGCAGTATTTT
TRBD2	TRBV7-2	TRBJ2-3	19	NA	CASSLTRTSGGVKSDTQYF	TGTGCCAGCAGCCTTACTCGGACTAGCGGGGGGGTGAAATCAGATACGCAGTATTTT
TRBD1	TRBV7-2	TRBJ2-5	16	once	CASSVDWTGGRETQYF	TGTGCCAGCAGCGTCGATTGGACAGGGGGTCGTGAGACCCAGTACTTC
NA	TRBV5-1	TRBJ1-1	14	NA	CASSPGQWGTEAFF	TGCGCCAGCAGCCCCGGACAGTGGGGAACTGAAGCTTTCTTT
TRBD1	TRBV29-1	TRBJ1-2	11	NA	CSVRQGNGYTF	TGCAGCGTTCGACAGGGAAATGGCTACACCTTC
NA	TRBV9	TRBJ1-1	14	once	CASSVALVNTEAFF	TGTGCCAGCAGCGTAGCTCTTGTGAACACTGAAGCTTTCTTT
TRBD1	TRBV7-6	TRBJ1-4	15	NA	CASSLTGQLNEKLFF	TGTGCCAGCAGCTTAACGGGACAGCTTAATGAAAAACTGTTTTTT
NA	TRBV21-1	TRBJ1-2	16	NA	CASSKGRAGRGYGYTF	TGTGCCAGCAGCAAAGGGCGGGCAGGCCGAGGCTATGGCTACACCTTC
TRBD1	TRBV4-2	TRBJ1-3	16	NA	CASSMITGAAGNTIYF	TGTGCCAGCAGCATGATTACAGGGGCAGCTGGAAACACCATATATTTT
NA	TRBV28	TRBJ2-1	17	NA	CASSQSGSLSSYNEQFF	TGTGCCAGCAGTCAATCCGGGAGCCTCAGCTCCTACAATGAGCAGTTCTTC
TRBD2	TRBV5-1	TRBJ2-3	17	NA	CASSLRLSSGGLDTQYF	TGCGCCAGCAGCTTGAGGTTGAGTAGCGGGGGGCTCGATACGCAGTATTTT
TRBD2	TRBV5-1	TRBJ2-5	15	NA	CASSFTSGGEETQYF	TGCGCCAGCAGCTTTACTAGCGGGGGGGAAGAGACCCAGTACTTC
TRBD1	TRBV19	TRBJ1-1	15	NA	CASSPGTGVNTEAFF	TGTGCCAGTAGTCCGGGGACAGGGGTGAACACTGAAGCTTTCTTT
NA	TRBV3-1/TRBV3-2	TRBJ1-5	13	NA	CASSQGSVQPQHF	TGTGCCAGCAGCCAAGGGTCGGTTCAGCCCCAGCATTTT
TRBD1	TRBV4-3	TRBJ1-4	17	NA	CASSQQGVVGTNEKLFF	TGCGCCAGCAGCCAGCAGGGGGTAGTGGGGACTAATGAAAAACTGTTTTTT
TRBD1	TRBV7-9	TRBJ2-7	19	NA	CASSLVILQGPRRAYEQYF	TGTGCCAGCAGCTTAGTCATCCTACAGGGGCCCCGAAGGGCCTACGAGCAGTACTTC
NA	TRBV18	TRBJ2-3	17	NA	CASSVSSLLTSTDTQYF	TGTGCCAGCTCAGTGTCCAGCCTCCTGACTAGCACAGATACGCAGTATTTT
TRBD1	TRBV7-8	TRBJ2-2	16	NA	CASSLESGTVRGELFF	TGTGCCAGCAGTTTAGAGTCCGGGACAGTTCGCGGGGAGCTGTTTTTT
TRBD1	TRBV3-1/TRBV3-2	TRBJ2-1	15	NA	CASRSTGGVLNEQFF	TGTGCCAGCAGGTCGACAGGGGGCGTTCTCAATGAGCAGTTCTTC
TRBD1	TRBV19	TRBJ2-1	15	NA	CASSSHPGQGAPQFF	TGTGCCAGTAGTAGCCATCCGGGACAGGGGGCACCGCAGTTCTTC
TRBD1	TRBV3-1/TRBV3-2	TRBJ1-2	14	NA	CASSPAGGNYGYTF	TGTGCCAGCAGCCCTGCAGGGGGTAACTATGGCTACACCTTC
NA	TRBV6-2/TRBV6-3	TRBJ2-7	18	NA	CASSYSENGPDGDRGQYF	TGTGCCAGCAGTTACTCAGAAAACGGACCTGACGGAGATAGGGGGCAGTACTTC
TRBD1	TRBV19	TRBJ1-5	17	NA	CASSTRDRGPGNQPQHF	TGTGCCAGTAGTACCCGGGACAGGGGGCCTGGCAATCAGCCCCAGCATTTT
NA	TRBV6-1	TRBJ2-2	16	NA	CASSERGNWNTGELFF	TGTGCCAGCAGTGAACGGGGGAACTGGAACACCGGGGAGCTGTTTTTT
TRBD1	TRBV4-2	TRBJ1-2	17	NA	CASSQDLGQASVYGYTF	TGTGCCAGCAGCCAAGATCTGGGACAGGCTTCCGTCTATGGCTACACCTTC
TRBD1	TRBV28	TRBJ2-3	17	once	CASSPLGQGPARDTQYF	TGTGCCAGCAGTCCTCTAGGACAGGGTCCCGCACGAGATACGCAGTATTTT
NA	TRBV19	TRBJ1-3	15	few	CASMTDGDSGNTIYF	TGTGCCAGTATGACCGATGGAGACTCTGGAAACACCATATATTTT
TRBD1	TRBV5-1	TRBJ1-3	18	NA	CASSPRAGTGVTGNTIYF	TGCGCCAGCAGCCCTAGAGCCGGGACAGGGGTTACTGGAAACACCATATATTTT
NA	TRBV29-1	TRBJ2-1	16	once	CSVEVNVGVSYNEQFF	TGCAGCGTTGAAGTTAACGTAGGGGTGTCCTACAATGAGCAGTTCTTC
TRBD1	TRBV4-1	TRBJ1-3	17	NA	CASSRGTADSLGNTIYF	TGCGCCAGCAGCCGGGGGACAGCGGATTCCCTAGGAAACACCATATATTTT